This T cell receptor beta chain was identified in a study of blood T cell repertoires in COVID-19. Study background: Acute and convalescent COVID-19 specimens originated in the United States, Italy and Spain. T cells, B-cell-depleted T cells, or PBMCs provided the cDNA or gDNA that served as material.

Authors' data handling: Using reference gene primer amplification, nucleated cell counts were estimated. Here immunoSEQ multiplex PCR was the method, and the copy in TCRdb shows in-frame clones only, minus some. That table is the source of V, J and clone size, and D and trimming were worked out from the DNA. The table shows more than 85,000 clones, with roughly 80% occurring only once. Germline lookup yields CDR1 MDHEN and CDR2 SYDVKM. Trimming shortened V by 11 bases and J by 5 bases, and 17 bases separated the two germline ends. The CDR3 length is 13 residues. Material for sequencing was peripheral blood. The chain joins TRBV28 to TRBJ2-3; a possible D gene is TRBD2 (6 bases). This receptor was identified in a woman older than 75 with acute or convalescent COVID-19. The CDR3 here is CAATGVAVDTQYF. The CDR3, as DNA: TGTGCCGCCACGGGGGTAGCGGTAGATACGCAGTATTTT.